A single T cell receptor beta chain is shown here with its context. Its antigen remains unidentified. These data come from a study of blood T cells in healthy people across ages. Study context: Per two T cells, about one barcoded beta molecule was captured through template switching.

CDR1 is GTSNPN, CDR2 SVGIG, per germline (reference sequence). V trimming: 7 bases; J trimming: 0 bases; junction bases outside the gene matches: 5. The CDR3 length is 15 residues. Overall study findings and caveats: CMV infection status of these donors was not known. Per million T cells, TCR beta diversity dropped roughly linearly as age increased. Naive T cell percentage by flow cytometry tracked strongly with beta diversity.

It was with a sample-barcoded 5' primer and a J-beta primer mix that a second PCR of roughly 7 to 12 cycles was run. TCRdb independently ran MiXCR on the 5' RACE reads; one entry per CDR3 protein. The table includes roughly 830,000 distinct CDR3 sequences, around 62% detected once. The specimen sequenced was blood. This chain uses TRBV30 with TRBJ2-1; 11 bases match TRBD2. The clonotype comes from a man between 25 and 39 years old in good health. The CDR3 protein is CASTSGGSSYNEQFF. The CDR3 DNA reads TGTGCCTCAACTAGCGGGGGAAGCTCCTACAATGAGCAGTTCTTC.